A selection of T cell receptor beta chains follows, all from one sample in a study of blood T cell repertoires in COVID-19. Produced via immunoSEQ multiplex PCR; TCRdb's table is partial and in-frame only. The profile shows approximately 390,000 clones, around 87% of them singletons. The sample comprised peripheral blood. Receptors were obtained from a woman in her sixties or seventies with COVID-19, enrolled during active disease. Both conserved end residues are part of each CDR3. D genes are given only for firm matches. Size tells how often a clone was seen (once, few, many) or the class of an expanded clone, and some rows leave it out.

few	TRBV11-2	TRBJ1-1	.	TGTGCCAGCAGCTTCGGACTGATAAACACTGAAGCTTTCTTT	CASSFGLINTEAFF
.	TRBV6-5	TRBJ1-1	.	TGTGCCAGCAGGGTGAGGACTGAAGCTTTCTTT	CASRVRTEAFF
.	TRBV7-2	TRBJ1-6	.	TGTGCCAGCAGCAATCCCGCGGGGCAAGGAAATTCACCCCTCCACTTT	CASSNPAGQGNSPLHF
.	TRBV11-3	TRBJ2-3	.	TGTGCCAGCAGCGAAGGCCGAGGGGGTAATCGTGCAGATACGCAGTATTTT	CASSEGRGGNRADTQYF
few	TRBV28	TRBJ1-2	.	TGTGCCAGCAGCTCGCAGGGGTTGCGGTGGAATGGCTACACCTTC	CASSSQGLRWNGYTF
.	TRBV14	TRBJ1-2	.	TGTGCCAGCAGCCTGGACAGACGCTTAGCCGGCTACACCTTC	CASSLDRRLAGYTF
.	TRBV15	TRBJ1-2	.	TGTGCCACCAGCAGAGATCTAGCAGTCACCATCTATGGCTACACCTTC	CATSRDLAVTIYGYTF
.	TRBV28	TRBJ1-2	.	TGTGCCAGCAGTCGTACAGATGCCAGCTTCTATGGCTACACCTTC	CASSRTDASFYGYTF
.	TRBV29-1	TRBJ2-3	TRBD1	TGCAGCGTATTCCGGGACAGGGGAACAGATACGCAGTATTTT	CSVFRDRGTDTQYF
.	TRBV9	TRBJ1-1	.	TGTGCCAGCAGCGTAACAGTTATGAACACTGAAGCTTTCTTT	CASSVTVMNTEAFF
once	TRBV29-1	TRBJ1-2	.	TGCAGCGTTGAATCACAGGGAAATGGCTACACCTTC	CSVESQGNGYTF
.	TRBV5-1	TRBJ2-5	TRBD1	TGCGCCAGCAGCTGGGGACAGGCGCAAAAAGAGACCCAGTACTTC	CASSWGQAQKETQYF
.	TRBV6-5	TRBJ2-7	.	TGTGCCAGCAACTACCGGACACGGGGGGCTGGCGAGCAGTACTTC	CASNYRTRGAGEQYF
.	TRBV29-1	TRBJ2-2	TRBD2	TGCAGCGTCCCGGGACTAGCGGGGAACACCGGGGAGCTGTTTTTT	CSVPGLAGNTGELFF
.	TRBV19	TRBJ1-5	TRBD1	TGTGCCAGTAGTCGTGGGACAGGTAGTGGCAATCAGCCCCAGCATTTT	CASSRGTGSGNQPQHF
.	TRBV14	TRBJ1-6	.	TGTGCCAGCAGCCACCCAGGGCCTAATTCACCCCTCCACTTT	CASSHPGPNSPLHF
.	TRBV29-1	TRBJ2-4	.	TGCAGCGTTGAAAGCAGGGGTGGGAGTAAAAACATTCAGTACTTC	CSVESRGGSKNIQYF
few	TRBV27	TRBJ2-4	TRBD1	TGTGCCAGCAGTCCCCGGGTGGGGACAGCAGACAAAAACATTCAGTACTTC	CASSPRVGTADKNIQYF
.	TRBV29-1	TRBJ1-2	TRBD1	TGCACTGTGCGGACAGGGGGCTCTGGCTACACCTTC	CTVRTGGSGYTF
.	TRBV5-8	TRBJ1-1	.	TGTGCCAGCAGCTTGGGGCCGAACACTGAAGCTTTCTTT	CASSLGPNTEAFF
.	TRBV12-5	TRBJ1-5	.	TGTGCTAGTGGTTTGGTAGGCAGGGGTAATCAGCCCCAGCATTTT	CASGLVGRGNQPQHF
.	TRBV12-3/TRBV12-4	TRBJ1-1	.	TGTGCCAGCAGCTTACAGGGCCCCACTGAAGCTTTCTTT	CASSLQGPTEAFF
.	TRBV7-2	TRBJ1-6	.	TGTGCCAGCAGCTCTAGCTCTGGGGTGTCACCCCTCCACTTT	CASSSSSGVSPLHF
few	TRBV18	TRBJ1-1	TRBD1	TGTGCCAGCTCACCACCGAGCGGGACAGGGATGGCTTTCTTT	CASSPPSGTGMAFF
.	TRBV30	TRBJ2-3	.	TGTGCCTGGAGTGTGGAGGGTATTAGCACAGATACGCAGTATTTT	CAWSVEGISTDTQYF
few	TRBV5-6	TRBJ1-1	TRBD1	TGTGCCAGCAGCAGGATCCGGGACAGGGCTTATAACACTGAAGCTTTCTTT	CASSRIRDRAYNTEAFF
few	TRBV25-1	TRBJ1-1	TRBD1	TGTGCCAGCAGTGAATATAGGACAGGGTCCACTGAAGCTTTCTTT	CASSEYRTGSTEAFF
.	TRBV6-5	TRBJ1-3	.	TGTGCCAGCAGTTACCTCCCGACAGTCTCTGGAAACACCATATATTTT	CASSYLPTVSGNTIYF
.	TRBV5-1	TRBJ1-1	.	TGCGCCAGCAGCTTGGATGCCACCTCGGGCACTGAAGCTTTCTTT	CASSLDATSGTEAFF
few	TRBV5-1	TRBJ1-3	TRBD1	TGCGCCAGCAGCTTGGGACAGGGCTTTGGAAACACCATATATTTT	CASSLGQGFGNTIYF
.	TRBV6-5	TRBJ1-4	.	TGTGCCCGCGGGGCCTCAACTAATGAAAAACTGTTTTTT	CARGASTNEKLFF
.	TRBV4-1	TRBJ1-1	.	TGCGCCAGCAGCCAGCCTTTAACAGGGCTGAACACTGAAGCTTTCTTT	CASSQPLTGLNTEAFF
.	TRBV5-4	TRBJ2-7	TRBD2	TGTGCCAGCAGCAGTGGACGGAGGGAGGGACGCTACGAGCAGTACTTC	CASSSGRREGRYEQYF
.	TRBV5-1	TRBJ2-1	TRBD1	TGCGCCAGCAGCTTTTCAGGGGGCTTAGAAAATGAGCAGTTCTTC	CASSFSGGLENEQFF
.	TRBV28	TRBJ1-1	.	TGTGCCAGCAGTTTACCGCAGTTGAACACTGAAGCTTTCTTT	CASSLPQLNTEAFF
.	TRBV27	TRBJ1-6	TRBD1	TGTGCCAGCACCCAAGGGACAGGTTATAATTCACCCCTCCACTTT	CASTQGTGYNSPLHF
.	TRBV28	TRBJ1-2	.	TGTGCCAGCAGCCAACCGGGTATAGTACCGACGAGTGGCTACACCTTC	CASSQPGIVPTSGYTF
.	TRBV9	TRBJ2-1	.	TGTGCCAGCAGCGTATTTACAGGGCTTGAGCAGTTCTTC	CASSVFTGLEQFF
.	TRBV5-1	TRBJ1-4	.	TGCGCCAGCAGCCTCGGCGGACAGCACCGAACTAATGAAAAACTGTTTTTT	CASSLGGQHRTNEKLFF
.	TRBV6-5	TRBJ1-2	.	TGTGCCAGCAGCCGGGACTCACCCGGGCACTATGGCTACACCTTC	CASSRDSPGHYGYTF
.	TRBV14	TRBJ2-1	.	TGTGCCAGCAGCCACGAGGGCCATGAGCAGTTCTTC	CASSHEGHEQFF
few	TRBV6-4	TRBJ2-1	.	TGTGCCAGCAGCGCCCGATATGGGAGCTATGAGCAGTTCTTC	CASSARYGSYEQFF
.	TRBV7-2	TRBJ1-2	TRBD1	TGTGCCAGCAGCTTAGGAGGGACAGGGGGGTCCCCTGGCTACACCTTC	CASSLGGTGGSPGYTF